These 15 T cell receptor beta chains came from one sample sequenced in a study of blood T cell repertoires in COVID-19. Method: immunoSEQ multiplex PCR; TCRdb's copy keeps in-frame clones and lacks some. The table has more than 200,000 clones, around 80% seen once. Sequencing used PBMCs or T cells enriched from blood (not recorded which). The receptors stem from a woman between 40 and 55 years old with acute COVID-19.

J is TRBJ1-2 and V is TRBV18, with 9 bases matching TRBD1. The germline V gene has CDR1 KGHSH and CDR2 LQKENI. The junction had 2 bases not matched to a gene; V was cut back by 0 bases and J by 9 bases. The CDR3 extends over 13 amino acids. This CDR3 reads CASSPPDRGRYTF. In nucleotides, the CDR3 is TGTGCCAGCTCACCACCGGACAGGGGACGCTACACCTTC.

The genes are TRBV7-6 and TRBJ2-1; 16 bases align to TRBD2. Germline V gene data show CDR1 as SGHVS and CDR2 as FNYEAQ. V lost 5 bases to trimming and J lost 9 bases; unmatched junction nucleotides: 4. The CDR3 consists of 15 residues. For the CDR3, the DNA is TGTGCCAGCAGCACGGGACTAGCGGGGGGGCCTGAGCAGTTCTTC. This codes for CASSTGLAGGPEQFF. Full variable domain (outside the CDR3, taken from reference TRBV7-6 and TRBJ2-1): GAGVSQSPRYKVTKRGQDVALRCDPISGHVSLYWYRQALGQGPEFLTYFNYEAQQDKSGLPNDRFSAERPEGSISTLTIQRTEQRDSAMYRCASSTGLAGGPEQFFGPGTRLTVL.

The chain uses TRBV7-2 and TRBJ2-6; TRBD2 matches at 8 bases. V trimming: 5 bases; J trimming: 2 bases; junction bases outside the gene matches: 11. This CDR3 comprises 18 residues. Germline CDR1 and CDR2: SGHTA and FQGNSA. CDR3 nucleotide sequence: TGTGCCAGCAGCCTGGGACTAGAAGATTGGCCTGGGGCCAACGTCCTGACTTTC. Its translation: CASSLGLEDWPGANVLTF.

A single count supports this clone. J is TRBJ1-2 and V is TRBV28; 8 positions agree with TRBD1. V shed 4 bases and J 6 bases; nucleotides not matched to a gene: 7. The germline gives CDR1 MDHEN, CDR2 SYDVKM. The CDR3 is 14 residues long. The CDR3: CASSYPDRGNGYTF. CDR3 nucleotide sequence: TGTGCCAGCAGTTACCCTGACAGGGGCAATGGCTACACCTTC.

This rearrangement joins TRBV27 to TRBJ1-1; TRBD1 matches 8 bases. The CDR3 extends over 14 amino acids. The junction had 5 bases not matched to a gene; V was cut back by 7 bases and J by 1 base. Looked up from germline, CDR1 is MNHEY and CDR2 is SMNVEV (reference sequence). The CDR3 DNA is TGTGCCAGCACCGAGGGGACAGGGAACACTGAAGCTTTCTTT. It codes for CASTEGTGNTEAFF.

The chain recombines TRBV27 with TRBJ2-7, with D perhaps TRBD1 (5 bases). Per germline, CDR1 MNHEY and CDR2 SMNVEV (reference sequence). Trimming cost V 5 bases and J 1 base, with 12 bases left between them. This CDR3 comprises 14 residues. The DNA of the CDR3 is TGTGCCAGCAGTCCCCGGACACTATCCTACGAGCAGTACTTC. It translates to CASSPRTLSYEQYF.

The DNA of the CDR3 is TGTGCCAGCAGTTTTCATGGCACAGATACGCAGTATTTT. Translation gives CASSFHGTDTQYF. The chain couples TRBV27 to TRBJ2-3; D is undetermined. The CDR3 runs 13 residues. V shed 3 bases and J shed 1 base, with 5 bases lying between them. Per the germline V gene, CDR1 is MNHEY and CDR2 is SMNVEV (reference sequence).

CDR3 DNA sequence: TGTGCCAGCAGCTTAGGCCTAGCGGGAGAGGATCCGTTCTTC. This codes for CASSLGLAGEDPFF. This chain links TRBV7-9 with TRBJ2-1; 10 bases align to TRBD2. Germline values: CDR1 SEHNR, CDR2 FQNEAQ (reference sequence). J was trimmed by 15 bases and V by 1 base; bases with no gene match: 9. This CDR3 has 14 residues.

The gene calls are TRBV5-4 and TRBJ2-3, with 9 bases lining up with TRBD1. J gave up 3 bases and V 4 bases, and 9 bases lay outside the gene matches. The CDR3 consists of 16 residues. Germline V gene lookup returns CDR1 SGHNT and CDR2 YYREEE (reference sequence). The CDR3 is CASSRPGQGVTDTQYF. The CDR3 DNA sequence: TGTGCCAGCAGCCGCCCGGGACAGGGTGTGACAGATACGCAGTATTTT.

V and J are TRBV12-3 or TRBV12-4 and TRBJ2-7; 9 nucleotides align to TRBD2. Trimming took 5 bases from V and 5 from J; bases not matched to a gene: 4. CDR3 length: 13 amino acids. The CDR3 nucleotides read TGTGCCAGCAGTCTTAGCGGGAGAGACGAGCAGTACTTC. Its protein product is CASSLSGRDEQYF.

This rearrangement joins TRBV18 to TRBJ2-5; D might be TRBD2 (5 bases). The germline V gene has CDR1 KGHSH and CDR2 LQKENI. This CDR3 contains 14 residues. V was cut by 3 bases and J by 1 base, with 9 bases left in between. CDR3 amino acids: CASSPSGVQETQYF. CDR3 in DNA: TGTGCCAGCTCACCGTCCGGGGTCCAAGAGACCCAGTACTTC.

The DNA for the CDR3 is TGTGCCAGCAGCTTGCGAGGGGGCGCCTATACCACCTTC. Amino acids: CASSLRGGAYTTF. The genes are TRBV5-4 and TRBJ1-2; 7 bases map to TRBD1. The CDR3 totals 13 residues. Trimming took 1 base from V and 13 from J; bases not matched to a gene: 10. Germline V gene lookup returns CDR1 SGHNT and CDR2 YYREEE (reference sequence).

The CDR3 sequence: CASSRGTGTHEQYF. CDR3 in DNA: TGTGCCAGCAGCCGCGGGACAGGGACCCACGAGCAGTACTTC. The gene calls are TRBV11-3 and TRBJ2-7; TRBD1 matches at 9 bases. Germline CDR1 and CDR2: SGHNT and YENEEA. V dropped 5 bases and J dropped 5; count of bases not matched to a gene: 7. CDR3 length: 14 residues.

The chain links TRBV10-3 to TRBJ2-3; TRBD2 matches 7 bases. The CDR3 is made up of 14 amino acids. V lost 4 bases and J lost 1; bases outside the gene matches: 2. The germline CDR1 and CDR2 sequences are ENHRY and SYGVKD. For the CDR3, the DNA is TGTGCCATCAGTGGCGGGAGTGGCACAGATACGCAGTATTTT. Translated, it gives CAISGGSGTDTQYF.

CDR3 sequence (DNA): TGTGCCAGCAGCCCCGCCCCGCCGGGGGTGACTAGCGGGAGGGCCGGGGCTGGAGAGCAGTACTTC. Its protein is CASSPAPPGVTSGRAGAGEQYF. J is TRBJ2-7 and V is TRBV7-3; TRBD2 agrees at 14 bases. CDR1 is SGHTA, CDR2 FQGTGA, per germline. The CDR3 has 22 residues. Trimming cost V 5 bases and J 7 bases; bases outside gene matches: 28.